This T cell receptor (beta chain) was captured in a study of Ad26.COV2.S vaccination and SARS-CoV-2 variants. In the study overall: Recipients of Ad26.COV2.S got it intramuscularly, once or twice 56 days apart.

TCRdb keeps only in-frame clones here, not all; method: immunoSEQ multiplex PCR. The repertoire has under 300,000 clones, 70% to 90% of them found once; the top ten carry nearly 3%. To note about this clone: The target antigen is unknown.

Described treatment: some 20 received Ad26.COV2.S at low or high dose, single or two shots; 5 received placebo; per-sample allocation not given. Sampling occurred on day 63 after the first vaccine or placebo injection. Participants' vaccine, an Ad26 vector, delivered Wuhan-strain SARS-CoV-2 spike. Whole-study results and caveats: Among vaccine recipients, spike-specific TCR breadth exceeded that of placebo recipients. Responses of spike-specific T cells (both CD8+ and CD4+) reportedly showed substantial breadth after vaccination.

This CDR3 has 15 residues. Per the germline V gene, CDR1 is MNHEY and CDR2 is SMNVEV (reference sequence). With 6 bases removed from V and 6 bases from J, the gap between germline ends came to 18 bases. This clonotype originated in a person aged 18-65 years who received the Ad26.COV2.S COVID-19 vaccine or a placebo. The chain employs TRBV27 and TRBJ2-1; tentatively, D is TRBD1 or TRBD2 (6 bases each). The sample in question was peripheral blood, obtained in a trial of Ad26.COV2.S vaccine versus placebo. CDR3 loop: CASSLGGLLRNEQFF. The CDR3 coding sequence is TGTGCCAGCAGCTTAGGGGGGCTCCTCCGCAATGAGCAGTTCTTC.